The 13 T cell receptor beta chains below were found in one sample sequenced in a study of blood T cell repertoires in COVID-19. Produced via immunoSEQ multiplex PCR; TCRdb's table is partial and in-frame only. The sample holds roughly 20,000 clones, approximately 91% seen once. The specimen sequenced was peripheral blood. The receptors derive from a man aged 35 to 55 with active COVID-19.

The chain links TRBV5-1 to TRBJ2-1; D gene uncertain. V lost 4 bases and J lost 6, with 14 bases in between. Germline V CDR1 and CDR2: SGHRS, YFSETQ. The CDR3 contains 14 residues. CDR3 loop: CASSTDQRPNEQFF. For the CDR3, the DNA is TGCGCCAGCAGCACAGACCAAAGACCCAATGAGCAGTTCTTC.

The chain combines TRBV10-3 with TRBJ2-3; TRBD2 matches at 11 bases. Trimming took 6 bases from V and 0 from J; bases not matched to a gene: 11. Germline V gives CDR1 ENHRY, CDR2 SYGVKD. The CDR3 is made up of 18 amino acids. This chain's CDR3 is CAISPGTSGPPSTDTQYF. The CDR3 DNA sequence: TGTGCCATCAGCCCAGGGACTAGCGGACCACCGAGCACAGATACGCAGTATTTT.

V usage is TRBV4-1 and J usage is TRBJ1-1, with unresolved D. This CDR3 has 16 residues. Deletions cut 3 bases from V and 6 bases from J, with 20 bases between. Germline V lookup: CDR1 MGHRA, CDR2 YSYEKL. CDR3 bases: TGCGCCAGCAGCCAGCCCACTCAACCGGTGACTGCTGAAGCTTTCTTT. Translated, it gives CASSQPTQPVTAEAFF.

The chain has TRBV4-2 and TRBJ2-7; 7 bases align to TRBD2. J lost 2 bases, V lost 4 bases, and 20 bases had no gene match. CDR3 length: 19 amino acids. Germline CDR1 and CDR2: LGHNA and YNFKEQ. CDR3 sequence (DNA): TGTGCCAGCAGCCGAGCGGCCCTCTCCACCAGCGGGGAACCCTACGAGCAGTACTTC. Its translation is CASSRAALSTSGEPYEQYF.

This chain connects TRBV5-4 to TRBJ2-2; TRBD2 is a possible D gene (5 bases). The germline V and J ends were trimmed by 4 bases and 8 bases, with 15 bases remaining between them. The germline gives CDR1 SGHNT, CDR2 YYREEE (reference sequence). The CDR3 is 14 amino acids. The CDR3 loop reads CASSLDSRGGELFF. In DNA form, the CDR3 reads TGTGCCAGCAGCCTTGACTCGAGAGGGGGGGAGCTGTTTTTT. Filled out from reference TRBV5-4 and TRBJ2-2, the complete variable domain reads ETGVTQSPTHLIKTRGQQVTLRCSSQSGHNTVSWYQQALGQGPQFIFQYYREEENGRGNFPPRFSGLQFPNYSSELNVNALELDDSALYLCASSLDSRGGELFFGEGSRLTVL.

This chain links TRBV20-1 with TRBJ2-7; D is ambiguous. CDR3 length: 13 residues. Germline V CDR1 and CDR2: DFQATT, SNEGSKA (reference sequence). Trimming took 3 bases from V and 7 from J, leaving 16 bases between them. For the CDR3, the DNA is TGCAGTGCTAGTTTAGTTGGGCTCGGAGAGCAGTACTTC. The encoded protein is CSASLVGLGEQYF.

This chain uses TRBV11-3 with TRBJ1-6; D unresolved. This CDR3 has 13 amino acids. V shed 2 bases and J shed 9 bases, with 8 bases lying between them. Germline CDR1 is SGHNT and CDR2 is YENEEA. The CDR3 loop reads CASSLNPRSPLHF. The CDR3 nucleotides read TGTGCCAGCAGCTTAAATCCCCGTTCACCCCTCCACTTT. Together with reference TRBV11-3 and TRBJ1-6, the CDR3 gives the full variable domain: EAGVVQSPRYKIIEKKQPVAFWCNPISGHNTLYWYLQNLGQGPELLIRYENEEAVDDSQLPKDRFSAERLKGVDSTLKIQPAELGDSAVYLCASSLNPRSPLHFGNGTRLTVT.

The V call is TRBV16, the J call TRBJ2-2, with D maybe TRBD2 (5 bases). V was pared by 0 bases and J by 3 bases, with 8 bases between. CDR3 length: 15 residues. In germline, CDR1 is KGHSY, CDR2 FQNENV. CDR3 DNA sequence: TGTGCCAGCAGCCAATCGTGGACTTACACCGGGGAGCTGTTTTTT. Protein product: CASSQSWTYTGELFF.

The rearrangement links TRBV29-1 to TRBJ2-1; D is perhaps TRBD1 (6 bases). Trimming stripped 4 bases from V and 6 bases from J, with 10 bases between. Germline CDR1 reads SQVTM; CDR2 reads ANQGSEA. The CDR3 totals 12 residues. The CDR3 DNA follows: TGCAGCGTTGCAGGGGTGGTCAATGAGCAGTTCTTC. This encodes CSVAGVVNEQFF.

V usage is TRBV6-2 or TRBV6-3 and J usage is TRBJ2-5; 8 nucleotides align to TRBD2. This CDR3 has 20 amino acids. The ends lost 2 bases at V and 2 bases at J; junction bases unmatched: 19. The germline V gene has CDR1 MNHEY and CDR2 SVGEGT. The CDR3 is CASSYMGGVAGRLGQETQYF. The CDR3 DNA reads as TGTGCCAGCAGTTACATGGGTGGAGTAGCGGGACGTCTGGGGCAAGAGACCCAGTACTTC.

The chain joins TRBV4-3 to TRBJ2-7; D perhaps matches TRBD2 (5 bases). V lost 0 bases and J 7 bases, leaving 22 bases between the germline ends. The CDR3 extends over 17 amino acids. The V gene's germline CDR1 is LGHNA and CDR2 YSLEER. In nucleotides, the CDR3 is TGCGCCAGCAGCCAAGATTTGGTCCTAGCTATGCCGGAGGAGCAGTACTTC. It translates to CASSQDLVLAMPEEQYF.

The chain joins TRBV7-6 to TRBJ2-1, with TRBD2 matching 14 bases. This CDR3 is 18 amino acids long. The V segment lost 2 bases and the J segment 9 bases; nucleotides outside the gene matches: 12. Germline loops: CDR1 SGHVS, CDR2 FNYEAQ. CDR3 region: CASSLIGPGLAGEGEQFF. The CDR3 DNA follows: TGTGCCAGCAGCTTAATTGGACCGGGACTAGCGGGAGAAGGTGAGCAGTTCTTC.

V is TRBV15 and J is TRBJ1-2; no reliable D call. With 0 bases removed from V and 6 bases from J, the gap between germline ends came to 5 bases. CDR1 is LNHNV and CDR2 is YYDKDF in the germline V gene (reference sequence). CDR3 length: 12 residues. In DNA, the CDR3 is TGTGCCACCAGCAGAGATGGGCATGGCTACACCTTC. Protein product: CATSRDGHGYTF.